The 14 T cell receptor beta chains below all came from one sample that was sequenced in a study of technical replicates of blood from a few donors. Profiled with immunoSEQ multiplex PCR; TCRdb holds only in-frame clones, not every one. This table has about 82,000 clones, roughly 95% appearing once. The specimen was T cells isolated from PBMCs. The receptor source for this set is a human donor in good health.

The CDR3 sequence: CASSAIDRGGDGYTF. In DNA, the CDR3 is TGTGCCAGCTCAGCCATCGACAGGGGTGGGGATGGCTACACCTTC. The gene calls are TRBV18 and TRBJ1-2; 8 positions agree with TRBD1. The ends lost 5 bases at V and 6 bases at J; junction bases unmatched: 11. There are 15 residues in the CDR3. CDR1 is KGHSH and CDR2 is LQKENI in the germline V gene.

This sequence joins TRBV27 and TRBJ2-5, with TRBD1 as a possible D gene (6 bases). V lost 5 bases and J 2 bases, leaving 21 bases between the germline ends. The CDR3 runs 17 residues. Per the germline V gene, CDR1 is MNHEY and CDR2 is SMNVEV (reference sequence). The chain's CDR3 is CASSTYSQGQPQETQYF. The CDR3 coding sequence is TGTGCCAGCAGTACCTATTCCCAGGGGCAACCTCAAGAGACCCAGTACTTC.

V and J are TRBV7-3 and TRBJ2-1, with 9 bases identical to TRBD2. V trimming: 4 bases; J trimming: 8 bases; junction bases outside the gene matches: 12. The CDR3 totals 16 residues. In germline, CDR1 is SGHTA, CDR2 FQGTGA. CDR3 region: CASSSYGTSPADEQFF. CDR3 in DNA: TGTGCCAGCAGCTCGTACGGGACTAGCCCGGCGGATGAGCAGTTCTTC.

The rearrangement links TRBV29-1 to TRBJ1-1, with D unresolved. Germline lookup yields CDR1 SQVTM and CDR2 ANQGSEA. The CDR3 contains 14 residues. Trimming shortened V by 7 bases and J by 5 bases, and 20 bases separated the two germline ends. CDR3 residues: CSAVETTGETEAFF. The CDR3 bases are TGCAGCGCTGTAGAAACCACCGGGGAGACTGAAGCTTTCTTT.

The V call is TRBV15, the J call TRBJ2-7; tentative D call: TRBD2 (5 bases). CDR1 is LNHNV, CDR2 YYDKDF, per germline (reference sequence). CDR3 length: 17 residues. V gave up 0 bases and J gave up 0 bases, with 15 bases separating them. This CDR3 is CATSRDTGSRVSYEQYF. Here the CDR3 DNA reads TGTGCCACCAGCAGAGATACGGGGTCAAGGGTCTCCTACGAGCAGTACTTC. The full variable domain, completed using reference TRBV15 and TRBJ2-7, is DAMVIQNPRYQVTQFGKPVTLSCSQTLNHNVMYWYQQKSSQAPKLLFHYYDKDFNNEADTPDNFQSRRPNTSFCFLDIRSPGLGDTAMYLCATSRDTGSRVSYEQYFGPGTRLTVT.

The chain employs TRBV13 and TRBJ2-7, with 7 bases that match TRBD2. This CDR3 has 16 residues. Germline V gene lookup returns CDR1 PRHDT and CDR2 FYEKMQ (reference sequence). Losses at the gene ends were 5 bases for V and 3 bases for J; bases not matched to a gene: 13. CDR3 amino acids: CASSPGSGSRLYEQYF. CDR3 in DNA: TGTGCCAGCAGCCCTGGTAGCGGGTCGCGGCTCTACGAGCAGTACTTC.

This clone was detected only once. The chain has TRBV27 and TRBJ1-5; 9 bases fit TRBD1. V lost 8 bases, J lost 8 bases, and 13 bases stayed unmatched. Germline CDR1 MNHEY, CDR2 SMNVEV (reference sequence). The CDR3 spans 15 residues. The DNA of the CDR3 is TGTGCCAGCGGTTCCCGGGACAGGGAGTTTAAGCCCCAGCATTTT. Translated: CASGSRDREFKPQHF.

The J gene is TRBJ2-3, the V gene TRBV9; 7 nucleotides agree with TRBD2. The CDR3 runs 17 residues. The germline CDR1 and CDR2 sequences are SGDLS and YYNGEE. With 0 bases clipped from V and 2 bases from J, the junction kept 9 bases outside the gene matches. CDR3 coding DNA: TGTGCCAGCAGCGTAGGGGAGGGTGGCCTCCTCACAGATACGCAGTATTTT. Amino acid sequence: CASSVGEGGLLTDTQYF.

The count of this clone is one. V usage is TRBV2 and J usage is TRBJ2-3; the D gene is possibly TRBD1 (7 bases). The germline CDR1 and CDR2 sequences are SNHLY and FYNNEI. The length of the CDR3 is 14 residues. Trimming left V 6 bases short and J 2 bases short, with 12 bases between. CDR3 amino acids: CASRIRGVTDTQYF. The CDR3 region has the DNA TGTGCCAGCAGAATCAGGGGGGTCACAGATACGCAGTATTTT. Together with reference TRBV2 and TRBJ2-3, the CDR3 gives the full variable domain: EPEVTQTPSHQVTQMGQEVILRCVPISNHLYFYWYRQILGQKVEFLVSFYNNEISEKSEIFDDQFSVERPDGSNFTLKIRSTKLEDSAMYFCASRIRGVTDTQYFGPGTRLTVL.

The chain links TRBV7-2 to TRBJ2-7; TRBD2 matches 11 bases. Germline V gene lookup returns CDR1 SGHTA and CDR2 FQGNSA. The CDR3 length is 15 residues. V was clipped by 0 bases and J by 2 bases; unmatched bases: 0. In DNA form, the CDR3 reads TGTGCCAGCAGCTTAGCTAGCGGGAGGGCCTACGAGCAGTACTTC. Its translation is CASSLASGRAYEQYF.

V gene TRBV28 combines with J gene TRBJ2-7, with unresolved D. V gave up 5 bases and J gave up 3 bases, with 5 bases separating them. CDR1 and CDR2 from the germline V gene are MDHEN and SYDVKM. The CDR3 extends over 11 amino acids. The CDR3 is CASSPGYEQYF. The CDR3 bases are TGTGCCAGCAGTCCCGGCTACGAGCAGTACTTC.

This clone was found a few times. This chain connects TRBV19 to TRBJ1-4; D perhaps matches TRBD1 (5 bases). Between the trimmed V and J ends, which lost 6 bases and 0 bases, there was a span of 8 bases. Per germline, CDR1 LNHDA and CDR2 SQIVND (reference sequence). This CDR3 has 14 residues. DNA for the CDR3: TGTGCCAGTAGCACAGGCACAACTAATGAAAAACTGTTTTTT. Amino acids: CASSTGTTNEKLFF.

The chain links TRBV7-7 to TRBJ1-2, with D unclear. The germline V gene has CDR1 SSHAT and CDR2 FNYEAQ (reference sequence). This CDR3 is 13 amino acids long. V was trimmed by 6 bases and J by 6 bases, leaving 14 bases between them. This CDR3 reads CASRLAVPDGYTF. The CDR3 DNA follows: TGTGCCAGCAGATTGGCGGTTCCCGATGGCTACACCTTC.

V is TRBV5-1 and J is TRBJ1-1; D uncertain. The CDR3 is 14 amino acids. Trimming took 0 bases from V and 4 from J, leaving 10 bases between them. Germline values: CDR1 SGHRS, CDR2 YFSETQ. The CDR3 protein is CASSLGRLITEAFF. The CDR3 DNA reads TGCGCCAGCAGCTTGGGGAGGCTGATCACTGAAGCTTTCTTT.